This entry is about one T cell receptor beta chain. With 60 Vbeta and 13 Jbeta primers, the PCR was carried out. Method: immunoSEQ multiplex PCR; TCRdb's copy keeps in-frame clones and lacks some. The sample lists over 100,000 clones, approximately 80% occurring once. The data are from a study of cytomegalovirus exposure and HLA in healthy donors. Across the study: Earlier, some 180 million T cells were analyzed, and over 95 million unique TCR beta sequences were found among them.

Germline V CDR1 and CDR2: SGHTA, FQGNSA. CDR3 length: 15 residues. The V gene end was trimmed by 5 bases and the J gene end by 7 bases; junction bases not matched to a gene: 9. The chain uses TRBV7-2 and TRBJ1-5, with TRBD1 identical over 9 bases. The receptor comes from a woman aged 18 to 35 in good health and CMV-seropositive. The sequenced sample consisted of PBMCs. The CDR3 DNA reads TGTGCCAGCAGCGCCCCGGGACAGGGAGCCCAGCCCCAGCATTTT. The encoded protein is CASSAPGQGAQPQHF. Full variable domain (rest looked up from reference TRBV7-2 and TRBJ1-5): GAGVSQSPSNKVTEKGKDVELRCDPISGHTALYWYRQSLGQGLEFLIYFQGNSAPDKSGLPSDRFSAERTGGSVSTLTIQRTQQEDSAVYLCASSAPGQGAQPQHFGDGTRLSIL.